This T cell receptor (beta chain) is drawn from a study of blood T cell repertoires in COVID-19. Study at large: Sample material is recorded as cDNA or gDNA derived from T cells, B-cell-depleted T cells, or PBMCs.

Symptom resolution, clearance, or two negative PCRs marked donors in Cohort 3 as recovered. Original handling: Using reference gene primer amplification, nucleated cell counts were estimated. Clones were read by immunoSEQ multiplex PCR, and TCRdb kept only the in-frame ones, dropping some. Clone size and V and J calls were adopted from that table, with D and trimming inferred from the DNA. The repertoire includes under 450,000 clones, about 87% of them detected once, and 1% to 1.5% sits in the top ten. CDR3 size: 16 residues. The germline gives CDR1 KGHSH, CDR2 LQKENI. V lost 3 bases and J lost 0, with 14 bases in between.

The TCR originated in a man in his thirties or forties who had recovered from COVID-19. This chain uses TRBV18 with TRBJ1-1; a possible D gene is TRBD1 (5 bases). Specimen: PBMCs or T cells enriched from blood (not recorded which). As DNA, the CDR3 is TGTGCCAGCTCACCTTTAATGGGGGGAATGAACACTGAAGCTTTCTTT. Translating it yields CASSPLMGGMNTEAFF.